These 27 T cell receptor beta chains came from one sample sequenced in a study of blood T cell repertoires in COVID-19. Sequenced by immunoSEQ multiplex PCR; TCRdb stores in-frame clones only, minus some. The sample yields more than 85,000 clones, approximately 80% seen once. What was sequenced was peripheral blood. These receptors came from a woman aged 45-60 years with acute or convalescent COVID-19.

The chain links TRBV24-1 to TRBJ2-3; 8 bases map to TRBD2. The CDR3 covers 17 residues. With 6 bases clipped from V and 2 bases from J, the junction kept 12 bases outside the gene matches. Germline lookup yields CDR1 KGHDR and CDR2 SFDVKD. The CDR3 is CATSQTGGIYDTDTQYF. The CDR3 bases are TGTGCCACCAGTCAAACGGGGGGGATCTACGACACAGATACGCAGTATTTT.

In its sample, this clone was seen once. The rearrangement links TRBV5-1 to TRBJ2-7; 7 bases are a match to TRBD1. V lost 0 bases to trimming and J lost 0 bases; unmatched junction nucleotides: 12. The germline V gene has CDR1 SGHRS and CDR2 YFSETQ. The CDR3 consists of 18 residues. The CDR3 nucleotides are TGCGCCAGCAGCTTGGCACTCAGTTCTGACAGGGCCTCCTACGAGCAGTACTTC. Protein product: CASSLALSSDRASYEQYF.

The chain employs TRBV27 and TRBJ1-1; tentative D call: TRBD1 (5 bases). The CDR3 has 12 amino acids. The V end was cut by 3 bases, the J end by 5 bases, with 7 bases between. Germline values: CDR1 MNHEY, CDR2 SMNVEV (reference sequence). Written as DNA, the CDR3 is TGTGCCAGCAGTTTGCAGGGTACTGAAGCTTTCTTT. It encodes CASSLQGTEAFF.

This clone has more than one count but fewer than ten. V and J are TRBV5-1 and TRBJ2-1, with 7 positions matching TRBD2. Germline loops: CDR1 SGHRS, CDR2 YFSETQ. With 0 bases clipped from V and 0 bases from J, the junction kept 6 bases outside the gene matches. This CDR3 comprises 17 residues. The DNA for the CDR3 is TGCGCCAGCAGCTTGGGGGGCGGGGGTAACTCCTACAATGAGCAGTTCTTC. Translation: CASSLGGGGNSYNEQFF.

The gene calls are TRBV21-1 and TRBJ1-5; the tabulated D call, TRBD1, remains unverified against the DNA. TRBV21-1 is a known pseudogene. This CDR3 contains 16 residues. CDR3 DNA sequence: TGTGCCAGCAGCAAAGGGCGTGAACAGGGGCATCAGCCCCAGCATTTT. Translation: CASSKGREQGHQPQHF.

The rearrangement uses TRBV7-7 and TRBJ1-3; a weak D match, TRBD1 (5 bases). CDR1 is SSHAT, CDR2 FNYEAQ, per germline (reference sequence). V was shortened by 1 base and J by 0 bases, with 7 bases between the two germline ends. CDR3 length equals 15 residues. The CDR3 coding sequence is TGTGCCAGCAGCTTAGACAGGAGCTCTGGAAACACCATATATTTT. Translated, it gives CASSLDRSSGNTIYF.

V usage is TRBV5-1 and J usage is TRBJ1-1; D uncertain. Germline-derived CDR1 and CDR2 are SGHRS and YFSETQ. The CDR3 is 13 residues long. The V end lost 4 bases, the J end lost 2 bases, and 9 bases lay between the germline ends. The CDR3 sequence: CASSRDLNTEAFF. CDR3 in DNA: TGCGCCAGCAGCCGGGATCTAAACACTGAAGCTTTCTTT.

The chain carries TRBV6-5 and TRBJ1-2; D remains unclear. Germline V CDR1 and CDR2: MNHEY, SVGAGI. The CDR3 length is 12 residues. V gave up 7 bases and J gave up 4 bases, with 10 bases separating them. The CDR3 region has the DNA TGTGCCAGCAAAGGAGACCGCTATGGCTACACCTTC. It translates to CASKGDRYGYTF.

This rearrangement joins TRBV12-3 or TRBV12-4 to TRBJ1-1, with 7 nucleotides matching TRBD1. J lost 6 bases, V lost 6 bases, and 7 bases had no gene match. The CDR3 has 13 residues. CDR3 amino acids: CASRSDRDAEAFF. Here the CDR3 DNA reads TGTGCCAGCAGATCCGACAGGGATGCTGAAGCTTTCTTT.

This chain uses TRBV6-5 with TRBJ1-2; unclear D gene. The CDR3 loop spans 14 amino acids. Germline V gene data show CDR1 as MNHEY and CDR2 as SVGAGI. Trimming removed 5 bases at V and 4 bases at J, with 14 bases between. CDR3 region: CASSTDHSAYGYTF. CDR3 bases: TGTGCCAGCAGTACAGACCACTCAGCCTATGGCTACACCTTC.

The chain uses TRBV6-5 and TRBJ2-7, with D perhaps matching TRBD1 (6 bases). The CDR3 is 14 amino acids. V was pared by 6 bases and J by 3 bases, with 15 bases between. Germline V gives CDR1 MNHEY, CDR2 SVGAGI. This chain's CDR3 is CASRPGTLNYEQYF. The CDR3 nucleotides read TGTGCCAGCAGGCCCGGGACACTTAACTACGAGCAGTACTTC.

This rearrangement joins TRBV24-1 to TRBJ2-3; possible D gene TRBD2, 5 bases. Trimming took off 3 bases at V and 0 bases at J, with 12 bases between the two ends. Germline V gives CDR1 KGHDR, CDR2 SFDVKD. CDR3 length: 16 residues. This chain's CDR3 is CATSDPDGESTDTQYF. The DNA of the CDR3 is TGTGCCACCAGTGATCCCGACGGGGAAAGCACAGATACGCAGTATTTT.

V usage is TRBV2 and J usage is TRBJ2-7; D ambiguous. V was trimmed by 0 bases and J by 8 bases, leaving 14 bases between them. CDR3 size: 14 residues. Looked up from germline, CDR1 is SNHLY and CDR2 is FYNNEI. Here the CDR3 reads CASSEARDYEKQYF. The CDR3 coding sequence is TGTGCCAGCAGTGAAGCGCGCGATTACGAGAAGCAGTACTTC.

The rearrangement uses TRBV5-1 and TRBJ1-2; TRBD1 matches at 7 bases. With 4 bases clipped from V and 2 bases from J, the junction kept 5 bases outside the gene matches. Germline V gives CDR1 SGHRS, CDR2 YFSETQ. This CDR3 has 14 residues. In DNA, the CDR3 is TGCGCCAGCAGCCCCGAGGGGGCAAACTATGGCTACACCTTC. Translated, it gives CASSPEGANYGYTF.

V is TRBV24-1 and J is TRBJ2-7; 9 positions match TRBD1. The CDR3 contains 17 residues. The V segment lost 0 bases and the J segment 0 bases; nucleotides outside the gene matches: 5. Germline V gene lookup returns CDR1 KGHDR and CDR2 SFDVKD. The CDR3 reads CATSDLGQGLRSYEQYF. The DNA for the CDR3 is TGTGCCACCAGTGATTTGGGACAGGGGCTCCGCTCCTACGAGCAGTACTTC.

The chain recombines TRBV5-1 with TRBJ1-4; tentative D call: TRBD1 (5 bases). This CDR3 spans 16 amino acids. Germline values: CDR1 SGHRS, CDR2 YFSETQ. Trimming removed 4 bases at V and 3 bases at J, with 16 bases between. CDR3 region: CASSVYVGDSNEKLFF. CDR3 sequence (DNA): TGCGCCAGCAGCGTATACGTAGGGGACTCTAATGAAAAACTGTTTTTT.

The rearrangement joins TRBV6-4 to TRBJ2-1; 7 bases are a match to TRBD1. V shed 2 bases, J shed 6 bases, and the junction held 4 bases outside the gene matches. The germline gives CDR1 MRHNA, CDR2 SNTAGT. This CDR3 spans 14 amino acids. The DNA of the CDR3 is TGTGCCAGCAGTGACGACAGGGACACCAATGAGCAGTTCTTC. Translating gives CASSDDRDTNEQFF.

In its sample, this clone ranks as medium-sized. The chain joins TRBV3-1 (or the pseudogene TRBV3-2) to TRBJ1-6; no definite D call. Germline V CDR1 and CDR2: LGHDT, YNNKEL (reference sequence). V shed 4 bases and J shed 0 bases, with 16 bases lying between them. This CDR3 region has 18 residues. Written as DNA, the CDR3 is TGTGCCAGCAGCCCCTCCGTCCATATCAGCTCCTATAATTCACCCCTCCACTTT. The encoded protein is CASSPSVHISSYNSPLHF.

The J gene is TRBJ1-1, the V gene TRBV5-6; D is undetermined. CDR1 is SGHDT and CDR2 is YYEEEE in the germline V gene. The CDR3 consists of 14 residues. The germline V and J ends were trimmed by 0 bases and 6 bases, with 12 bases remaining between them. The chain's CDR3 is CASSLVEQTSEAFF. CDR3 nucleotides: TGTGCCAGCAGCTTGGTAGAACAGACCTCTGAAGCTTTCTTT. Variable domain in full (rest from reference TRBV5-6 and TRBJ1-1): DAGVTQSPTHLIKTRGQQVTLRCSPKSGHDTVSWYQQALGQGPQFIFQYYEEEERQRGNFPDRFSGHQFPNYSSELNVNALLLGDSALYLCASSLVEQTSEAFFGQGTRLTVV.

The CDR3 bases are TGTGCCACCAGCAGTCGGGTAGATCAGGGCTACACCTTC. It specifies CATSSRVDQGYTF. V gene TRBV15 combines with J gene TRBJ1-2; D uncertain. The V gene lost 3 bases and the J gene lost 8 bases, with 13 bases spanning the gap. Looked up from germline, CDR1 is LNHNV and CDR2 is YYDKDF (reference sequence). This CDR3 is 13 amino acids long.

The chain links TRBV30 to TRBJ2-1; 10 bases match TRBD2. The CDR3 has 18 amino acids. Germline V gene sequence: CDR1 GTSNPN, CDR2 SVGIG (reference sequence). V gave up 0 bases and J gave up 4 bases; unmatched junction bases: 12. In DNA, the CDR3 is TGTGCCTGGAGTGTACCCCCAGCGGGGGGGTCCCTTTACAATGAGCAGTTCTTC. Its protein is CAWSVPPAGGSLYNEQFF.

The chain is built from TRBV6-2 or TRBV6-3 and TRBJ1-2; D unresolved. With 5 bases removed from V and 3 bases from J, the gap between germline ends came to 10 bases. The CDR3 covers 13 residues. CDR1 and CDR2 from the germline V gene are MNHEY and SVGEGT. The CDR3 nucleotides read TGTGCCAGCAGTCCCGACACCTACTATGGCTACACCTTC. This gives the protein CASSPDTYYGYTF.

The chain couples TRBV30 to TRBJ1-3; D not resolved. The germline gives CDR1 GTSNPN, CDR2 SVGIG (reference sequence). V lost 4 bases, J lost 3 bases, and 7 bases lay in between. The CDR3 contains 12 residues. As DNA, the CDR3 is TGTGCCTGGACCCCCATTGGAAACACCATATATTTT. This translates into CAWTPIGNTIYF.

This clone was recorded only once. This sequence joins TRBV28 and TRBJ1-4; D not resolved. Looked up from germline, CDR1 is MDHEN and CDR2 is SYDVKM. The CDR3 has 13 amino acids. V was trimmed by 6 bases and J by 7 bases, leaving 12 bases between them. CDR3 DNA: TGTGCCAGCAGCCCCGCGGCGCGTGAAAAACTGTTTTTT. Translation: CASSPAAREKLFF.

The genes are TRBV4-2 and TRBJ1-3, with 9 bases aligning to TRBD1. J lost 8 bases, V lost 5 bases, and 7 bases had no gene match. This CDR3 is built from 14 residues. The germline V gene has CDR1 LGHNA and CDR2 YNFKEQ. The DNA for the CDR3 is TGTGCCAGCAGCGGAAGGGACAGGGAGTACACCATATATTTT. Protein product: CASSGRDREYTIYF.

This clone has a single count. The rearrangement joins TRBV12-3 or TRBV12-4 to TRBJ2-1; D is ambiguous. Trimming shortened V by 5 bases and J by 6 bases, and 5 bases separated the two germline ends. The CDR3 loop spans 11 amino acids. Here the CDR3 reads CASSPSNEQFF. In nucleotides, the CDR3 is TGTGCCAGCAGTCCGAGCAATGAGCAGTTCTTC.

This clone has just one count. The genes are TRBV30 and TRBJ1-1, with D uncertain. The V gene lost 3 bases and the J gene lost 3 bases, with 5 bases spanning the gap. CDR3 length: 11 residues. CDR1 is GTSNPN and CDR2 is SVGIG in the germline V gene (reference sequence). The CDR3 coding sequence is TGTGCCTGGAGCCAGTACACTGAAGCTTTCTTT. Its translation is CAWSQYTEAFF.